Following are 30 T cell receptor beta chains from one sample sequenced in a study of Ad26.COV2.S vaccination and SARS-CoV-2 variants. The treatment is: approximately 18 received Ad26.COV2.S at low or high dose, single or two shots; roughly five received placebo; per-sample allocation not given. At day 63 after the first vaccine or placebo injection, samples were drawn. The assay was immunoSEQ multiplex PCR, and TCRdb's table has in-frame clones only and misses some. The sample consists of approximately 300,000 clones, approximately 86% of them appearing once. Sequencing was performed on peripheral blood, taken in a trial of Ad26.COV2.S vaccine versus placebo. The receptors were sampled from a person between 18 and 65 years old who received the Ad26.COV2.S COVID-19 vaccine or a placebo.

V is TRBV7-2 and J is TRBJ2-1; either TRBD1 or TRBD2 may fit D (5 bases each). The V end lost 6 bases, the J end lost 3 bases, and 12 bases lay between the germline ends. Germline values: CDR1 SGHTA, CDR2 FQGNSA. The CDR3 is 14 residues long. The CDR3 DNA sequence: TGTGCCAGCAGTACGGGGCTACTCTACAATGAGCAGTTCTTC. Translating it yields CASSTGLLYNEQFF.

The genes are TRBV30 and TRBJ2-7; possible D gene TRBD1, 7 bases. Trimming pared 0 bases from V and 6 bases from J, leaving 12 bases between. Germline CDR1 GTSNPN, CDR2 SVGIG (reference sequence). This CDR3 comprises 13 residues. CDR3 amino acids: CAWSVQEGAEQYF. DNA of the CDR3: TGTGCCTGGAGTGTACAGGAGGGGGCCGAGCAGTACTTC. The full variable domain, in which reference TRBV30 and TRBJ2-7 provide the parts outside the CDR3, is SQTIHQWPATLVQPVGSPLSLECTVEGTSNPNLYWYRQAAGRGLQLLFYSVGIGQISSEVPQNLSASRPQDRQFILSSKKLLLSDSGFYLCAWSVQEGAEQYFGPGTRLTVT.

The chain carries TRBV21-1 and TRBJ1-5; TRBD1, as called in the table, went unchecked against the DNA. TRBV21-1 is listed as a pseudogene. The CDR3 covers 16 residues. The CDR3 is CASSKVGSHSNQPQHF. In nucleotides, the CDR3 is TGTGCCAGCAGCAAAGTGGGCAGTCATAGCAATCAGCCCCAGCATTTT.

V gene TRBV15 combines with J gene TRBJ2-3; D uncertain. V dropped 2 bases and J dropped 1 base, with 16 bases sitting between them. Germline V CDR1 and CDR2: LNHNV, YYDKDF (reference sequence). The CDR3 runs to 17 residues. The CDR3 loop is CATSRPATQRGTDTQYF. In nucleotides, the CDR3 is TGTGCCACCAGCAGACCGGCCACCCAAAGGGGCACAGATACGCAGTATTTT.

The chain employs TRBV2 and TRBJ1-5; D may be TRBD1 (5 bases). Germline V lookup: CDR1 SNHLY, CDR2 FYNNEI. The CDR3 spans 14 residues. V lost 8 bases and J 2 bases, leaving 13 bases between the germline ends. In nucleotides, the CDR3 is TGTGCCAGCGAAGGGGTTAGAGGCAATCAGCCCCAGCATTTT. Encoded protein: CASEGVRGNQPQHF.

The chain has TRBV9 and TRBJ1-6, with D perhaps matching TRBD1 (6 bases). With 0 bases removed from V and 10 bases from J, the gap between germline ends came to 11 bases. CDR1 is SGDLS and CDR2 is YYNGEE in the germline V gene. This CDR3 is 14 amino acids long. CDR3 in amino acids: CASSVGQAGSPLHF. DNA for the CDR3: TGTGCCAGCAGCGTAGGACAGGCGGGGTCACCCCTCCACTTT.

The chain employs TRBV9 and TRBJ2-3; 16 nucleotides align to TRBD2. The CDR3 is 18 amino acids. Germline V gene data show CDR1 as SGDLS and CDR2 as YYNGEE. With 4 bases clipped from V and 7 bases from J, the junction kept 12 bases outside the gene matches. Here the CDR3 DNA reads TGTGCCAGCAGCATCGGGACTAGCGGGGGGGCCGGGATTAATACGCAGTATTTT. It is translated as CASSIGTSGGAGINTQYF.

The chain has TRBV2 and TRBJ1-1; perhaps TRBD1 as D (5 bases). In germline, CDR1 is SNHLY, CDR2 FYNNEI. This CDR3 comprises 14 residues. V was trimmed by 5 bases and J by 3 bases, leaving 13 bases between them. The CDR3 loop is CASSNSPRDTEAFF. The CDR3 DNA is TGTGCCAGCAGTAATTCACCCAGGGACACTGAAGCTTTCTTT.

The chain uses TRBV5-1 and TRBJ1-4; D is unresolved. Deletions cut 4 bases from V and 8 bases from J, with 18 bases between. Germline values: CDR1 SGHRS, CDR2 YFSETQ. This CDR3 has 15 amino acids. The CDR3 DNA reads as TGCGCCAGCAGCCTGGAAAAGGGAGGGTTCGAAAAACTGTTTTTT. Residues: CASSLEKGGFEKLFF. Together with reference TRBV5-1 and TRBJ1-4, the CDR3 gives the full variable domain: KAGVTQTPRYLIKTRGQQVTLSCSPISGHRSVSWYQQTPGQGLQFLFEYFSETQRNKGNFPGRFSGRQFSNSRSEMNVSTLELGDSALYLCASSLEKGGFEKLFFGSGTQLSVL.

This sequence joins TRBV7-2 and TRBJ2-7, with D possibly TRBD1 on 6 matching bases. This CDR3 spans 14 amino acids. The germline V and J ends were trimmed by 6 bases and 6 bases, with 18 bases remaining between them. The germline V gene has CDR1 SGHTA and CDR2 FQGNSA. The CDR3 DNA is TGTGCCAGCAGGAGACCAGGGGCGGGTGGCGAGCAGTACTTC. It translates to CASRRPGAGGEQYF.

This chain connects TRBV18 to TRBJ1-3; D possibly corresponds to TRBD1 (5 bases). The CDR3 length is 14 residues. In germline, CDR1 is KGHSH, CDR2 LQKENI. V gave up 6 bases and J gave up 2 bases, with 11 bases separating them. The CDR3 nucleotides are TGTGCCAGCTCCCCCGACAGCCCTGGAAACACCATATATTTT. This encodes CASSPDSPGNTIYF. The whole variable domain, remainder taken from reference TRBV18 and TRBJ1-3, is NAGVMQNPRHLVRRRGQEARLRCSPMKGHSHVYWYRQLPEEGLKFMVYLQKENIIDESGMPKERFSAEFPKEGPSILRIQQVVRGDSAAYFCASSPDSPGNTIYFGEGSWLTVV.

This clone has just a few counts. This chain links TRBV15 with TRBJ1-2; D ambiguous. V was cut by 2 bases and J by 7 bases, with 8 bases left in between. The CDR3 extends over 12 amino acids. The V gene's germline CDR1 is LNHNV and CDR2 YYDKDF (reference sequence). The chain's CDR3 is CATSRQGGGYTF. CDR3 DNA: TGTGCCACCAGCAGACAAGGTGGTGGCTACACCTTC.

The V and J genes are TRBV5-1 and TRBJ1-3; D remains ambiguous. V gave up 2 bases and J gave up 0 bases, with 9 bases separating them. CDR1 is SGHRS, CDR2 YFSETQ, per germline. The CDR3 is 15 residues long. For the CDR3, the DNA is TGCGCCAGCAGCTTAGACTGGAGCTCTGGAAACACCATATATTTT. Translated: CASSLDWSSGNTIYF.

The chain links TRBV5-4 to TRBJ2-2; D could derive from TRBD1 or TRBD2 (5 bases each). The CDR3 length is 13 residues. Between the trimmed V and J ends, which lost 4 bases and 5 bases, there was a span of 9 bases. The V gene's germline CDR1 is SGHNT and CDR2 YYREEE (reference sequence). The DNA of the CDR3 is TGTGCCAGCAGCGGGGACCTAACCGGGGAGCTGTTTTTT. This encodes CASSGDLTGELFF.

In its sample, this clone was seen once. The rearrangement uses TRBV19 and TRBJ2-7; no clear D. The CDR3 has 17 residues. V was shortened by 4 bases and J by 2 bases, with 21 bases between the two germline ends. The germline gives CDR1 LNHDA, CDR2 SQIVND (reference sequence). CDR3 bases: TGTGCCAGTAGTACCCTACGCGGTTTCAATTTACCCTACGAGCAGTACTTC. This sequence encodes CASSTLRGFNLPYEQYF.

This sequence joins TRBV7-8 and TRBJ1-5; D call uncertain. The CDR3 spans 12 residues. Germline CDR1 is SGHVS and CDR2 is FQNEAQ. Deletions cut 5 bases from V and 6 bases from J, with 8 bases between. CDR3 bases: TGTGCCAGCAGCCCCTACGGTCAGCCCCAGCATTTT. Translating it yields CASSPYGQPQHF.

This chain joins TRBV5-6 and TRBJ2-5, with D perhaps being TRBD1 or TRBD2 (5 bases each). Germline CDR1 SGHDT, CDR2 YYEEEE. The CDR3 loop spans 14 amino acids. The germline V and J ends were trimmed by 4 bases and 2 bases, with 12 bases remaining between them. The CDR3 spells CASSPGTLQETQYF. DNA of the CDR3: TGTGCCAGCAGCCCTGGGACGCTACAAGAGACCCAGTACTTC. The whole variable domain, filled in from reference TRBV5-6 and TRBJ2-5, reads DAGVTQSPTHLIKTRGQQVTLRCSPKSGHDTVSWYQQALGQGPQFIFQYYEEEERQRGNFPDRFSGHQFPNYSSELNVNALLLGDSALYLCASSPGTLQETQYFGPGTRLLVL.

The chain joins TRBV18 to TRBJ2-7; possible D gene TRBD1, 6 bases. Germline loops: CDR1 KGHSH, CDR2 LQKENI. Trimming removed 2 bases at V and 8 bases at J, with 19 bases between. CDR3 length equals 15 residues. The CDR3 region is CASSPYRGQLGKQYF. CDR3 nucleotides: TGTGCCAGCTCACCATATAGGGGACAACTTGGAAAGCAGTACTTC. The full variable domain, completed using reference TRBV18 and TRBJ2-7, is NAGVMQNPRHLVRRRGQEARLRCSPMKGHSHVYWYRQLPEEGLKFMVYLQKENIIDESGMPKERFSAEFPKEGPSILRIQQVVRGDSAAYFCASSPYRGQLGKQYFGPGTRLTVT.

This clone was picked up one time. The chain joins TRBV15 to TRBJ1-2, with D perhaps TRBD1 (6 bases). Looked up from germline, CDR1 is LNHNV and CDR2 is YYDKDF (reference sequence). With 3 bases removed from V and 6 bases from J, the gap between germline ends came to 17 bases. The CDR3 contains 15 residues. The CDR3 here is CATSRGGTSGHGYTF. CDR3 nucleotide sequence: TGTGCCACCAGCAGGGGTGGGACATCAGGGCATGGCTACACCTTC.

This chain uses TRBV6-5 with TRBJ1-6, with D unresolved. Trimming removed 5 bases at V and 6 bases at J, with 8 bases between. The germline gives CDR1 MNHEY, CDR2 SVGAGI. This CDR3 contains 13 residues. CDR3 amino acids: CASSRRFNSPLHF. The CDR3 region has the DNA TGTGCCAGCAGTCGAAGGTTTAATTCACCCCTCCACTTT.

The genes are TRBV11-1 and TRBJ2-5, with 7 bases aligning to TRBD1. CDR3 length: 15 amino acids. Unmatched junction bases numbered 6, after V lost 3 bases and J lost 2 bases. Germline V gene data show CDR1 as SGHAT and CDR2 as FQDESV (reference sequence). This chain's CDR3 is CASSFTGTAQETQYF. The DNA for the CDR3 is TGTGCCAGCAGCTTCACCGGGACAGCTCAAGAGACCCAGTACTTC.

DNA for the CDR3: TGCAGCGTTGAAGTAAACCCTAGCCGGACAGGTTTGAGGGAGCAGTACTTC. Translated, it gives CSVEVNPSRTGLREQYF. V and J are TRBV29-1 and TRBJ2-7, with 7 positions matching TRBD1. CDR3 size: 17 residues. The germline V gene has CDR1 SQVTM and CDR2 ANQGSEA. With 1 base clipped from V and 7 bases from J, the junction kept 19 bases outside the gene matches.

The rearrangement links TRBV30 to TRBJ1-4, with D hard to call. Trimming shortened V by 7 bases and J by 3 bases, and 6 bases separated the two germline ends. The CDR3 loop spans 11 amino acids. Germline CDR1 and CDR2: GTSNPN and SVGIG (reference sequence). CDR3 in amino acids: CAFSSNEKLFF. The CDR3, as DNA: TGTGCCTTTTCATCTAATGAAAAACTGTTTTTT.

This chain joins TRBV7-6 and TRBJ1-2; D may be TRBD1 (5 bases). V lost 1 base and J 12 bases, leaving 12 bases between the germline ends. The CDR3 is 12 amino acids. Germline V gives CDR1 SGHVS, CDR2 FNYEAQ. The CDR3 DNA reads as TGTGCCAGCAGCTTAGGAAAAGCAGGGCACACCTTC. Its translation: CASSLGKAGHTF.

V and J are TRBV11-2 and TRBJ1-5; D gene unclear. Germline CDR1 reads SGHAT; CDR2 reads FQNNGV. There are 13 residues in the CDR3. Trimming took 5 bases from V and 2 from J, leaving 7 bases between them. The CDR3 is CASSPGRNQPQHF. CDR3 nucleotides: TGTGCCAGCAGCCCCGGGCGCAATCAGCCCCAGCATTTT. The full variable domain, in which reference TRBV11-2 and TRBJ1-5 provide the parts outside the CDR3, is EAGVAQSPRYKIIEKRQSVAFWCNPISGHATLYWYQQILGQGPKLLIQFQNNGVVDDSQLPKDRFSAERLKGVDSTLKIQPAKLEDSAVYLCASSPGRNQPQHFGDGTRLSIL.

A single count supports this clone. The rearrangement joins TRBV5-1 to TRBJ2-7; possibly TRBD2 for D (6 bases). Per the germline V gene, CDR1 is SGHRS and CDR2 is YFSETQ. The CDR3 extends over 15 amino acids. V gave up 4 bases and J gave up 1 base, with 15 bases separating them. The CDR3 loop is CASSPTGLQSYEQYF. CDR3 nucleotide sequence: TGCGCCAGCAGCCCGACGGGACTCCAATCCTACGAGCAGTACTTC.

The genes are TRBV30 and TRBJ2-7; 7 bases are a match to TRBD1. V lost 3 bases, J lost 2 bases, and 4 bases stayed unmatched. The CDR3 spans 13 residues. The germline gives CDR1 GTSNPN, CDR2 SVGIG (reference sequence). The CDR3 reads CAWSAGTAYEQYF. CDR3 sequence (DNA): TGTGCCTGGAGCGCCGGGACAGCCTACGAGCAGTACTTC.

This sequence joins TRBV18 and TRBJ1-2; TRBD1 matches 7 bases. The CDR3 contains 16 residues. Unmatched junction bases numbered 10, after V lost 2 bases and J lost 4 bases. Per the germline V gene, CDR1 is KGHSH and CDR2 is LQKENI. CDR3 region: CASSPVDQGGSYGYTF. The DNA for the CDR3 is TGTGCCAGCTCACCAGTAGATCAAGGGGGCTCCTATGGCTACACCTTC.

This chain connects TRBV6-9 to TRBJ1-4; D gene ambiguous. V was cut by 2 bases and J by 1 base, with 11 bases left in between. This CDR3 region has 16 residues. CDR1 MNHGY and CDR2 SVAAGI come from the germline V gene. The DNA for the CDR3 is TGTGCCAGCAGTTATCAGAAGAGGAAAACTAATGAAAAACTGTTTTTT. Encoded protein: CASSYQKRKTNEKLFF.

The gene calls are TRBV6-2 or TRBV6-3 and TRBJ1-1, with TRBD1 as a possible D gene (6 bases). The CDR3 covers 12 residues. Trimming removed 6 bases from V and 3 bases from J, with 8 bases in between. Germline CDR1 and CDR2: MNHEY and SVGEGT. CDR3 loop: CASSRGYTEAFF. For the CDR3, the DNA is TGTGCCAGCAGCAGGGGTTACACTGAAGCTTTCTTT.